The entry that follows covers one T cell receptor (beta chain) sequence. The antigen is not known. This record belongs to a study of vaccination and CD4 T cells after COVID-19. Study details: Overlapping SARS-CoV-2, HCoV-NL63, HCoV-OC43 and HCoV-229E spike peptides were used to stimulate cells.

Treatment reported: approximately 11-day PBMC culture with coronavirus spike peptide pools or control peptides (ViraFEST assay). Cultured CD4+ T-cell DNA underwent Oncomine TCR Beta short-read sequencing. Researchers extracted genomic DNA from CD4+ T cells that had been cultured. One entry per CDR3 protein, called by TCRdb with MiXCR from the PCR reads. This sample has about 20,000 distinct CDR3 sequences; approximately 40% occur once, and the top ten carry under 20%. The study's findings and limits: Going from roughly 21 to 40, median SARS-CoV-2-reactive clonotypes did not rise significantly.

Trimming took 7 bases from V and 5 from J; bases not matched to a gene: 15. The CDR3 runs to 16 residues. Per germline, CDR1 SGHRS and CDR2 YFSETQ. Sequencing was performed on CD4+ T cells from blood, cultured in vitro, taken before SARS-CoV-2 vaccination. The receptor was derived from a human donor who received a COVID-19 vaccine. The V and J genes are TRBV5-1 and TRBJ2-5, with TRBD2 identical over 9 bases. CDR3: CASRSLAGREVETQYF. In DNA, the CDR3 is TGCGCCAGCCGCTCCCTAGCGGGGCGGGAGGTGGAGACCCAGTACTTC.